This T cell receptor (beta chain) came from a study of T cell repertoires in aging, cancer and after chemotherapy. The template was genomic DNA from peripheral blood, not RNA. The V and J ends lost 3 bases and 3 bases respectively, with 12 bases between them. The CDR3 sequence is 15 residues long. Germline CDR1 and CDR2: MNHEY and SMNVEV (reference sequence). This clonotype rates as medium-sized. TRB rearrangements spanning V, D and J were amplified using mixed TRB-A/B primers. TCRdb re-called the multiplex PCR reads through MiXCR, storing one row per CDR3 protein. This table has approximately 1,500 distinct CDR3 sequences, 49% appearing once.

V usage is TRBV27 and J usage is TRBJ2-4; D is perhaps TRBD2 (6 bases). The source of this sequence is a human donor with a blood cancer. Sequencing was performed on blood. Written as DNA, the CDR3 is TGTGCCAGCAGTTTGGGACTGTTATTCAAAAACATTCAGTACTTC. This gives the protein CASSLGLLFKNIQYF.